The present T cell receptor (beta chain) was sequenced within a study of blood T cell repertoires in COVID-19. In the study overall: Samples representing acute and convalescent COVID-19 were sourced from the United States, Italy and Spain. The analysed material was cDNA or gDNA that came from T cells, B-cell-depleted T cells, or PBMCs.

Per the original methods: Estimates of nucleated cell counts were drawn from the amplification of reference gene primers. TCRdb's table, derived via immunoSEQ multiplex PCR, lists solely in-frame clones and lacks some. The V and J calls and clone size are taken from that table; D and trimming were inferred from the DNA. In the table there are roughly 65,000 clones, about nine tenths of which are singletons. Germline CDR1 SGHDT, CDR2 YYEEEE. The CDR3 length is 15 residues. V lost 0 bases, J lost 8 bases, and 5 bases stayed unmatched. The sequenced sample was peripheral blood. The TCR originated in a man in his fifties or sixties with acute or convalescent COVID-19. The chain couples TRBV5-6 to TRBJ1-2; 12 nucleotides match TRBD1. The CDR3 sequence is CASSLAGQGAGGYTF. Here the CDR3 DNA reads TGTGCCAGCAGCTTGGCGGGACAGGGGGCCGGGGGCTACACCTTC. Complete variable domain (other parts from reference TRBV5-6 and TRBJ1-2): DAGVTQSPTHLIKTRGQQVTLRCSPKSGHDTVSWYQQALGQGPQFIFQYYEEEERQRGNFPDRFSGHQFPNYSSELNVNALLLGDSALYLCASSLAGQGAGGYTFGSGTRLTVV.